Listed below are T cell receptor beta chains from one sample, sequenced in a study of T-cell memory formation after mild COVID-19. TCRdb independently ran MiXCR on the 5' RACE reads; one entry per CDR3 protein. The table has 250,000 to 350,000 distinct CDR3 sequences, roughly 15% seen once. The sequenced material came from PBMCs or a T cell subset sorted from them (not recorded which). These receptors were taken from a man between 18 and 35 years old who had mild COVID-19 (a few samples of this study predate the infection). Cell type and time point are not known. The CDR3 runs from the conserved cysteine through the conserved F or W. D genes are given only for firm matches. For some rows the clone size is stated as once, few or many, or as a class when expanded; others skip it.

NA,NA,TRBJ1-1,TRBV20-1,TGCAGTGCTAGAGAGGACATGAACACTGAAGCTTTCTTT,CSAREDMNTEAFF
NA,NA,TRBJ2-2,TRBV4-3,TGCGCCAGCAGCCAAGATATCCCCGGGGAGCTGTTTTTT,CASSQDIPGELFF
few,NA,TRBJ1-2,TRBV5-1,TGCGCCAGCAGCTTGGAGCCTGTCTATGGCTACACCTTC,CASSLEPVYGYTF
many,NA,TRBJ1-5,TRBV4-1,TGTGCCAGCAGCCCCGGTGGAAATCAGCCCCAGCATTTT,CASSPGGNQPQHF
many,TRBD2,TRBJ2-2,TRBV10-2,TGCGCCCTGGGGGGGGACGAAAACACCGGGGAGCTGTTTTTT,CALGGDENTGELFF
many,NA,TRBJ2-7,TRBV5-1,TGCGCCAGCAGCTGGGACACAACCACGGGCGAGCAGTACTTC,CASSWDTTTGEQYF
once,NA,TRBJ1-6,TRBV6-1,TGTGCCAGCAGTGAAACTGGCAGGGAAGGCCCTACCCTCCACTTT,CASSETGREGPTLHF
many,TRBD1,TRBJ1-1,TRBV5-1,TGCGCCAGCGGACAGGGCCCCATGAACACTGAAGCTTTCTTT,CASGQGPMNTEAFF
few,NA,TRBJ1-2,TRBV4-3,TGCGCCAGCAGCCAAGATAGGTGGGGGTATGGCTACACCTTC,CASSQDRWGYGYTF
NA,NA,TRBJ2-1,TRBV5-1,TGCGCCAGCAGCAGCGGACGCAACAATGAGCAGTTCTTC,CASSSGRNNEQFF
NA,NA,TRBJ2-3,TRBV5-1,TGCGCCAGCAGCCCGGGCAACCCCGGGACAGATACGCAGTATTTT,CASSPGNPGTDTQYF
few,TRBD2,TRBJ2-3,TRBV7-9,TGTGCCAGCAGCCTCTTCCGGGGGGGTATGGATACGCAGTATTTT,CASSLFRGGMDTQYF
NA,NA,TRBJ2-5,TRBV7-9,TGTGCCAGGATACGGACGGCCCAAGAGACCCAGTACTTC,CARIRTAQETQYF
few,NA,TRBJ1-2,TRBV7-9,TGTGCCAGCAGCTTAAGCAGGACGGCTAACTATGGCTACACCTTC,CASSLSRTANYGYTF